Shown below are 22 T cell receptor beta chains from a single sample sequenced in a study of regulatory T cells in long-lasting Graves disease. Time point described: newly diagnosed GD, antithyroid drugs for less than 3 months. PBMC RNA was the source of the TCR library. The authors built TCR beta libraries using iRepertoire HTBI primers and Arm-PCR of CDR3 regions. TCRdb redid the calling of the multiplex PCR reads with MiXCR, one entry per CDR3 protein. In the table there are 360,000 or so distinct CDR3 sequences, over 9.5% of which are singletons. This same sample was also part of a study on T cells in Graves' hyperthyroidism and ophthalmopathy.

The sample consisted of peripheral blood mononuclear cells (PBMCs), taken at new diagnosis, from a patient treated with antithyroid drugs. Receptors were obtained from a woman aged 18 to 35 with Graves disease.

This clonotype was found many times. The chain combines TRBV29-1 with TRBJ2-1, with D unclear. Germline V lookup: CDR1 SQVTM, CDR2 ANQGSEA. With 7 bases removed from V and 5 bases from J, the gap between germline ends came to 12 bases. The CDR3 totals 12 residues. CDR3 nucleotide sequence: TGCAGCGCGCCGACCTTGAACAATGAGCAGTTCTTC. This sequence encodes CSAPTLNNEQFF.

The gene calls are TRBV14 and TRBJ1-2, with 9 bases matching TRBD1. This CDR3 region has 15 residues. Germline V gene data show CDR1 as SGHDN and CDR2 as FVKESK. V dropped 3 bases and J dropped 8; count of bases not matched to a gene: 10. The CDR3 spells CASSQSPGTGLGYTF. Here the CDR3 DNA reads TGTGCCAGCAGCCAGTCGCCCGGGACAGGGCTAGGCTACACCTTC.

J is TRBJ1-2 and V is TRBV9; D is uncertain. This CDR3 has 16 residues. V lost 2 bases and J lost 4, with 18 bases in between. Germline V gene data show CDR1 as SGDLS and CDR2 as YYNGEE. The CDR3 loop is CASSVAGSEVSYGYTF. The CDR3, as DNA: TGTGCCAGCAGCGTTGCCGGATCAGAAGTGAGCTATGGCTACACCTTC.

There are many counts of this clonotype. The chain links TRBV7-3 to TRBJ1-1; D not resolved. CDR1 and CDR2 (germline): SGHTA, FQGTGA. The CDR3 has 14 amino acids. V gave up 6 bases and J gave up 2 bases, with 13 bases separating them. Written as DNA, the CDR3 is TGTGCCAGCAGAACCGTACGTGAAAACACTGAAGCTTTCTTT. Amino acid sequence: CASRTVRENTEAFF.

The chain is built from TRBV10-3 and TRBJ2-2; D remains unclear. V shed 7 bases and J shed 6 bases, with 9 bases lying between them. The CDR3 runs 12 residues. Germline CDR1 and CDR2: ENHRY and SYGVKD. The CDR3 DNA follows: TGTGCCATCACTAACGGCGCCGGGGAGCTGTTTTTT. As protein: CAITNGAGELFF.

J is TRBJ1-1 and V is TRBV27, with D unclear. Germline CDR1 MNHEY, CDR2 SMNVEV (reference sequence). Trimming removed 2 bases from V and 0 bases from J, with 10 bases in between. This CDR3 has 15 residues. CDR3 in amino acids: CASSLRESLNTEAFF. The CDR3 coding sequence is TGTGCCAGCAGTTTAAGGGAGAGCTTGAACACTGAAGCTTTCTTT.

This clonotype was observed at least ten times. V and J are TRBV7-8 and TRBJ2-2; TRBD1 matches 9 bases. The V gene end was trimmed by 1 base and the J gene end by 1 base; junction bases not matched to a gene: 1. This CDR3 is built from 16 residues. Germline CDR1 and CDR2: SGHVS and FQNEAQ. This CDR3 reads CASSLVGQGNTGELFF. The CDR3 coding sequence is TGTGCCAGCAGCTTAGTGGGACAGGGGAACACCGGGGAGCTGTTTTTT.

This clonotype occurred many times. V is TRBV19 and J is TRBJ1-1; 7 positions agree with TRBD1. The CDR3 consists of 14 residues. V shed 6 bases and J 1 base; nucleotides not matched to a gene: 5. The germline V gene has CDR1 LNHDA and CDR2 SQIVND (reference sequence). The CDR3 region is CASSWTGENTEAFF. The CDR3 DNA reads as TGTGCCAGTAGCTGGACAGGAGAGAACACTGAAGCTTTCTTT.

This clonotype turned up a few times. V and J are TRBV7-9 and TRBJ2-7, with TRBD1 matching over 8 bases. The germline V gene has CDR1 SEHNR and CDR2 FQNEAQ (reference sequence). This CDR3 has 15 residues. With V trimmed by 4 bases and J by 7 bases, 12 bases remained unmatched. The CDR3 DNA sequence: TGTGCCAGCAGCTCCCCCGGGGACAGGTTGGGGGAGCAGTACTTC. Protein sequence: CASSSPGDRLGEQYF. Full variable domain (outside the CDR3, taken from reference TRBV7-9 and TRBJ2-7): DTGVSQNPRHKITKRGQNVTFRCDPISEHNRLYWYRQTLGQGPEFLTYFQNEAQLEKSRLLSDRFSAERPKGSFSTLEIQRTEQGDSAMYLCASSSPGDRLGEQYFGPGTRLTVT.

This clonotype was detected a few times. The chain carries TRBV4-1 and TRBJ2-5; 10 bases agree with TRBD1. V trimming: 2 bases; J trimming: 1 base; junction bases outside the gene matches: 10. The CDR3 totals 18 residues. Germline V gene sequence: CDR1 MGHRA, CDR2 YSYEKL. The CDR3 coding sequence is TGCGCCAGCAGCCAACAACTGGACAGGGGGATGTTCCAAGAGACCCAGTACTTC. Protein sequence: CASSQQLDRGMFQETQYF.

The chain links TRBV15 to TRBJ1-5; D uncertain. Germline V gene lookup returns CDR1 LNHNV and CDR2 YYDKDF (reference sequence). The CDR3 loop spans 19 amino acids. V was trimmed by 3 bases and J by 0 bases, leaving 21 bases between them. The CDR3 DNA sequence: TGTGCCACCAGCAGTCTCCTGCTGGGCAGCCTATATAGCAATCAGCCCCAGCATTTT. Residues: CATSSLLLGSLYSNQPQHF.

This clonotype was detected ten times or more. The V and J genes are TRBV2 and TRBJ2-2; 9 positions agree with TRBD1. The CDR3 loop spans 15 amino acids. V shed 1 base, J shed 5 bases, and the junction held 2 bases outside the gene matches. Germline CDR1 reads SNHLY; CDR2 reads FYNNEI. The CDR3 loop is CASSEGGQGTGELFF. CDR3 nucleotides: TGTGCCAGCAGTGAAGGGGGACAGGGAACCGGGGAGCTGTTTTTT.

This clonotype occurred many times. The J gene is TRBJ1-2, the V gene TRBV13, with unresolved D. The CDR3 extends over 13 amino acids. Per the germline V gene, CDR1 is PRHDT and CDR2 is FYEKMQ (reference sequence). V was shortened by 5 bases and J by 5 bases, with 12 bases between the two germline ends. The CDR3 loop reads CASSLTEDYGYTF. In DNA, the CDR3 is TGTGCCAGCAGCCTAACAGAAGATTATGGCTACACCTTC.

In its sample, this clonotype was seen many times. Here the CDR3 DNA reads TGCGCCAGCGGGGAGGGACAGGCCGGTGGCTACACCTTC. Translating gives CASGEGQAGGYTF. The chain is built from TRBV5-1 and TRBJ1-2; 8 positions agree with TRBD1. This CDR3 has 13 amino acids. The V segment lost 7 bases and the J segment 7 bases; nucleotides outside the gene matches: 9. CDR1 and CDR2 (germline): SGHRS, YFSETQ.

At least ten counts were recorded for this clonotype. The V gene is TRBV27, the J gene TRBJ1-1; the match to TRBD1 covers 8 bases. V gave up 6 bases and J gave up 12 bases; unmatched junction bases: 9. The length of the CDR3 is 12 residues. The germline CDR1 and CDR2 sequences are MNHEY and SMNVEV (reference sequence). In nucleotides, the CDR3 is TGTGCCAGCAGAAAGACAGGGGCGGAAACTTTCTTT. It codes for CASRKTGAETFF.

This sequence joins TRBV7-3 and TRBJ2-1, with 14 bases identical to TRBD2. The CDR3 runs 15 residues. After removal of 5 bases from V and 10 bases from J, the junction contained 7 bases not matched to a gene. From germline, CDR1 is SGHTA and CDR2 FQGTGA. The CDR3 loop is CASSPGTSGSREQFF. CDR3 nucleotides: TGTGCCAGCAGCCCCGGGACTAGCGGGAGTCGGGAGCAGTTCTTC.

V usage is TRBV20-1 and J usage is TRBJ2-7; D is uncertain. Germline-derived CDR1 and CDR2 are DFQATT and SNEGSKA (reference sequence). V was clipped by 3 bases and J by 3 bases, with 15 bases between them. The CDR3 is made up of 14 amino acids. CDR3 region: CSAREYLPDYEQYF. CDR3 DNA sequence: TGCAGTGCTAGGGAATACTTACCCGACTACGAGCAGTACTTC.

This clonotype was counted at least ten times. The V call is TRBV12-3 or TRBV12-4, the J call TRBJ1-5, with no clear D. This CDR3 has 13 residues. V lost 1 base and J lost 6, with 7 bases in between. The CDR3 DNA is TGTGCCAGCAGTTTAGTAAGACGTCAGCCCCAGCATTTT. Translating gives CASSLVRRQPQHF.

In this sample, this clonotype turned up many times. The chain combines TRBV5-1 with TRBJ2-5, with D maybe TRBD1 (5 bases). V was shortened by 3 bases and J by 5 bases, with 26 bases between the two germline ends. CDR1 is SGHRS and CDR2 is YFSETQ in the germline V gene. CDR3 length equals 18 residues. The CDR3 bases are TGCGCCAGCAGCTCCGAGTTTTGGTCAGGGAAGCCTTGGGAGACCCAGTACTTC. This codes for CASSSEFWSGKPWETQYF.

This clonotype came up a few times. The chain links TRBV19 to TRBJ1-1, with a possible D match to TRBD1 (5 bases). Trimming removed 5 bases at V and 6 bases at J, with 19 bases between. Germline V CDR1 and CDR2: LNHDA, SQIVND (reference sequence). The CDR3 runs to 15 residues. The CDR3 DNA reads TGTGCCAGTAGTCTCCGGGACCCAAGGGCCGCTGAAGCTTTCTTT. Translation: CASSLRDPRAAEAFF.

In this sample, this clonotype turned up a few times. The chain links TRBV4-1 to TRBJ1-4; perhaps TRBD1 as D (5 bases). The CDR3 extends over 17 amino acids. V gave up 4 bases and J gave up 10 bases, with 25 bases separating them. Germline CDR1 and CDR2: MGHRA and YSYEKL. The CDR3 is CASSPVVRQGKRGKLFF. As DNA, the CDR3 is TGCGCCAGCAGCCCCGTCGTTCGACAAGGAAAAAGGGGAAAACTGTTTTTT.

This clonotype was recorded many times. The chain is built from TRBV20-1 and TRBJ2-1, with 12 bases fitting TRBD2. J gave up 4 bases and V 5 bases, and 18 bases lay outside the gene matches. From germline, CDR1 is DFQATT and CDR2 SNEGSKA (reference sequence). The CDR3 loop spans 19 amino acids. CDR3 in DNA: TGCAGTGCTCGTAAAAGCGGACTTGGGACTAGCGGGTATTACAATGAGCAGTTCTTC. This codes for CSARKSGLGTSGYYNEQFF.